The clone carrying this T cell receptor (beta chain) was seen just once. With V trimmed by 6 bases and J by 5 bases, 11 bases remained unmatched. CDR1 and CDR2 from the germline V gene are MNHEY and SVGEGT. The CDR3 is made up of 15 amino acids. Profiled with immunoSEQ multiplex PCR; TCRdb holds only in-frame clones, not every one. The sample includes approximately 280,000 clones, roughly 89% of them seen just once. The sample is drawn from a study of blood T cell repertoires in COVID-19. Study context: The analysed material was cDNA or gDNA that came from T cells, B-cell-depleted T cells, or PBMCs.

The sample consisted of PBMCs or T cells enriched from blood (not recorded which). This sequence was found in a woman aged 35 to 49 who had recovered from COVID-19. The V and J genes are TRBV6-2 or TRBV6-3 and TRBJ2-7; the match to TRBD2 covers 9 bases. In nucleotides, the CDR3 is TGTGCCAGCAGCCACCGCCCCGGGACTAGCAACGAGCAGTACTTC. Translated: CASSHRPGTSNEQYF.